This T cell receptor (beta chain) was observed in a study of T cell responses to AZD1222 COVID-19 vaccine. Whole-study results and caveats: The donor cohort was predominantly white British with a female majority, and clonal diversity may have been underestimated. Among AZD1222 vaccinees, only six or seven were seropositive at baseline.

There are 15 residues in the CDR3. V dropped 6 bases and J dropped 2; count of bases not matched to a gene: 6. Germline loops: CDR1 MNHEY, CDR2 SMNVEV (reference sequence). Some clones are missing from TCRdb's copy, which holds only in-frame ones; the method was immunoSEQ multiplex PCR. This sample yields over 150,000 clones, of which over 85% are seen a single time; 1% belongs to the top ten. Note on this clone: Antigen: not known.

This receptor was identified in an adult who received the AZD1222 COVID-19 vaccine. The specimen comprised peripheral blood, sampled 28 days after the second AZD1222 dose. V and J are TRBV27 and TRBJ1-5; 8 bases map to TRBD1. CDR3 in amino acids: CASSAGQGGNQPQHF. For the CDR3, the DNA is TGTGCCAGCAGCGCCGGACAGGGTGGCAATCAGCCCCAGCATTTT.